This passage covers 18 T cell receptor beta chains from one sample sequenced in a study of T cell repertoires in cytomegalovirus infection. These TCRs' antigens remain unknown. TCRdb re-analysed the reads in MiXCR, keeping a single row per CDR3 protein. The sample yields around 430,000 distinct CDR3 sequences, about two fifths seen once. This specimen was cultured PBMCs, taken from culture after CMV antigen stimulation. The source is a human donor in good health (CMV status not recorded). Some clones in this sample may be carry-over from other donors' samples.

The chain recombines TRBV10-3 with TRBJ1-1; D may be TRBD1 (6 bases). Germline lookup yields CDR1 ENHRY and CDR2 SYGVKD. This CDR3 comprises 15 residues. The V end lost 5 bases, the J end lost 7 bases, and 20 bases lay between the germline ends. The CDR3 region has the DNA TGTGCCATCAGTCGAGGGGGGTCGGAAACAAATGAAGCTTTCTTT. Amino acid sequence: CAISRGGSETNEAFF.

CDR3 residues: CASSLASLGANQPQHF. The CDR3 DNA sequence: TGTGCCAGCAGCTTAGCGTCACTGGGGGCCAATCAGCCCCAGCATTTT. The chain joins TRBV7-8 to TRBJ1-5, with D possibly being TRBD1 (6 bases). With 0 bases removed from V and 3 bases from J, the gap between germline ends came to 12 bases. Germline V gene data show CDR1 as SGHVS and CDR2 as FQNEAQ. The CDR3 extends over 16 amino acids.

This clonotype has a handful of counts. This chain links TRBV7-9 with TRBJ1-2, with 10 bases aligning to TRBD1. V trimming: 4 bases; J trimming: 3 bases; junction bases outside the gene matches: 5. CDR3 length: 15 residues. Germline values: CDR1 SEHNR, CDR2 FQNEAQ (reference sequence). The CDR3 loop is CASSSWTGGDYGYTF. In DNA, the CDR3 is TGTGCCAGCAGCTCATGGACAGGGGGGGACTATGGCTACACCTTC. The complete variable domain, with remaining parts taken from reference TRBV7-9 and TRBJ1-2, reads DTGVSQNPRHKITKRGQNVTFRCDPISEHNRLYWYRQTLGQGPEFLTYFQNEAQLEKSRLLSDRFSAERPKGSFSTLEIQRTEQGDSAMYLCASSSWTGGDYGYTFGSGTRLTVV.

The rearrangement uses TRBV7-2 and TRBJ2-1, with TRBD2 as a possible D gene (6 bases). The CDR3 covers 15 residues. The V and J ends lost 2 bases and 0 bases respectively, with 8 bases between them. Per the germline V gene, CDR1 is SGHTA and CDR2 is FQGNSA. CDR3 sequence (DNA): TGTGCCAGCAGCTTATTCGGGGGCTCCTACAATGAGCAGTTCTTC. It is translated as CASSLFGGSYNEQFF. The full variable domain, its missing parts supplied by reference TRBV7-2 and TRBJ2-1, is GAGVSQSPSNKVTEKGKDVELRCDPISGHTALYWYRQSLGQGLEFLIYFQGNSAPDKSGLPSDRFSAERTGGSVSTLTIQRTQQEDSAVYLCASSLFGGSYNEQFFGPGTRLTVL.

The chain uses TRBV18 and TRBJ1-1; D is uncertain. This CDR3 spans 13 amino acids. Between the trimmed V and J ends, which lost 3 bases and 6 bases, there was a span of 11 bases. CDR1 is KGHSH and CDR2 is LQKENI in the germline V gene. The CDR3 protein is CASSPSADPEAFF. CDR3 DNA sequence: TGTGCCAGCTCACCTTCTGCCGACCCTGAAGCTTTCTTT.

This clonotype was recorded many times. At one end the junction does not follow the germline gene, possibly because of a read error. This rearrangement joins TRBV7-2 to TRBJ1-3; D remains unclear. Germline V gene lookup returns CDR1 SGHTA and CDR2 FQGNSA. CDR3 size: 15 residues. The CDR3 loop reads CASSHFRSYGDTIYF. CDR3 bases: TGTGCCAGCAGCCATTTTCGGTCCTATGGAGACACCATATATTTT.

This clonotype was observed a few times. This chain uses TRBV7-2 with TRBJ2-1; D is perhaps TRBD2 (5 bases). The CDR3 is made up of 12 amino acids. The V and J ends lost 10 bases and 3 bases respectively, with 10 bases between them. The germline V gene has CDR1 SGHTA and CDR2 FQGNSA. CDR3: CAIGEYYNEQFF. The CDR3 coding sequence is TGTGCCATTGGGGAGTACTACAATGAGCAGTTCTTC.

The rearrangement joins TRBV6-2 or TRBV6-3 to TRBJ2-5; TRBD2 aligns across 10 bases. V shed 2 bases, J shed 4 bases, and the junction held 4 bases outside the gene matches. Looked up from germline, CDR1 is MNHEY and CDR2 is SVGEGT. The CDR3 totals 15 residues. This CDR3 reads CASSYGAGGGETQYF. Written as DNA, the CDR3 is TGTGCCAGCAGTTACGGAGCGGGGGGGGGAGAGACCCAGTACTTC.

This clonotype was seen a handful of times. The chain has TRBV19 and TRBJ1-2; D not resolved. The V gene lost 1 base and the J gene lost 4 bases, with 10 bases spanning the gap. Germline V lookup: CDR1 LNHDA, CDR2 SQIVND (reference sequence). The CDR3 covers 14 residues. As DNA, the CDR3 is TGTGCCAGTAGTATAGTTGGCCAGCTCTATGGCTACACCTTC. Translating it yields CASSIVGQLYGYTF.

The rearrangement uses TRBV20-1 and TRBJ2-7; tentative D call: TRBD2 (6 bases). Germline assignment: CDR1 DFQATT and CDR2 SNEGSKA (reference sequence). Trimming left V 3 bases short and J 3 bases short, with 9 bases between. CDR3 length equals 12 residues. The CDR3 bases are TGCAGTGCTAGCGGGGGAGACTACGAGCAGTACTTC. Protein sequence: CSASGGDYEQYF.

V gene TRBV5-4 combines with J gene TRBJ2-2, with 13 positions matching TRBD2. Germline V gene data show CDR1 as SGHNT and CDR2 as YYREEE (reference sequence). J gave up 5 bases and V 4 bases, and 8 bases lay outside the gene matches. The CDR3 is 17 residues long. The CDR3 spells CASSKLAGGPGTGELFF. Written as DNA, the CDR3 is TGTGCCAGCAGCAAACTAGCGGGAGGGCCCGGGACCGGGGAGCTGTTTTTT.

This clonotype has more than one count but fewer than ten. The rearrangement links TRBV5-1 to TRBJ2-2; D is unresolved. The CDR3 has 14 amino acids. Trimming shortened V by 3 bases and J by 3 bases, and 9 bases separated the two germline ends. CDR1 is SGHRS and CDR2 is YFSETQ in the germline V gene. CDR3 bases: TGCGCCAGCAGCTCGACCAGGCACACCGGGGAGCTGTTTTTT. It is translated as CASSSTRHTGELFF.

This chain joins TRBV12-3 or TRBV12-4 and TRBJ2-3; the D is unclear. This CDR3 region has 13 residues. V was trimmed by 6 bases and J by 6 bases, leaving 13 bases between them. CDR3 protein: CASSPFRSDTQYF. Here the CDR3 DNA reads TGTGCCAGCAGCCCCTTTAGGAGCGATACGCAGTATTTT.

V gene TRBV6-6 combines with J gene TRBJ1-4, with unresolved D. V gave up 7 bases and J gave up 0 bases, with 15 bases separating them. Germline CDR1 reads MNHNY; CDR2 reads SVGAGI (reference sequence). This CDR3 is built from 16 residues. The CDR3 coding sequence is TGTGCCAGCACGGGAGGTGGAATCGCAACTAATGAAAAACTGTTTTTT. It codes for CASTGGGIATNEKLFF.

The gene calls are TRBV19 and TRBJ2-1; 7 bases are a match to TRBD1. Looked up from germline, CDR1 is LNHDA and CDR2 is SQIVND (reference sequence). V shed 9 bases and J 10 bases; nucleotides not matched to a gene: 15. The CDR3 is 14 amino acids. This CDR3 reads CASHTGDPLGEQFF. As DNA, the CDR3 is TGTGCCAGCCATACAGGGGATCCCTTGGGGGAGCAGTTCTTC.

This chain connects TRBV7-2 to TRBJ1-4; D unclear. Germline V gene sequence: CDR1 SGHTA, CDR2 FQGNSA. There are 12 residues in the CDR3. V lost 1 base and J 14 bases, leaving 11 bases between the germline ends. For the CDR3, the DNA is TGTGCCAGCAGCTTAGATATCCGGGTCCTGTTTTTT. Translating gives CASSLDIRVLFF.

The rearrangement joins TRBV5-5 to TRBJ2-2; D could derive from TRBD1 or TRBD2 (5 bases each). Germline lookup yields CDR1 SGHKS and CDR2 YYEKEE (reference sequence). The CDR3 totals 16 residues. Trimming cost V 3 bases and J 7 bases, with 19 bases left between them. As DNA, the CDR3 is TGTGCCAGCAGCTCTCAAGAAATTTGGGGGAGCGGGGAGCTGTTTTTT. As protein: CASSSQEIWGSGELFF.

The chain is built from TRBV24-1 and TRBJ2-1; D gene ambiguous. This CDR3 is 15 amino acids long. V lost 4 bases and J lost 12, with 21 bases in between. Germline-derived CDR1 and CDR2 are KGHDR and SFDVKD. Written as DNA, the CDR3 is TGTGCCACCAGTGACCCTGCCGGCGCTGGCTTAGTGCAGTTCTTC. Amino acids: CATSDPAGAGLVQFF.